The present TCR beta chain was sequenced within a study of OX40 agonist ivuxolimab in advanced cancers. CDR3 length equals 14 residues. CDR1 is SEHNR, CDR2 FQNEAQ, per germline (reference sequence). The V and J ends lost 1 base and 5 bases respectively, with 10 bases between them. Autoimmune disease history or systemic immunosuppression meant exclusion. Generated by immunoSEQ multiplex PCR, the TCRdb table keeps only in-frame clones and is missing some. The sample includes about 27,000 clones, 81% of them seen just once. The chain carries TRBV7-9 and TRBJ2-3; D is perhaps TRBD1 (6 bases). The input for sequencing was CD4+ or CD8+ T cells sorted from blood, taken in a trial of the OX40 agonist ivuxolimab. This receptor was identified in an adult with an advanced solid tumor such as melanoma, head and neck, liver or kidney cancer. Here the CDR3 DNA reads TGTGCCAGCAGCTTAGAGGGGGTTTTAGATACGCAGTATTTT. Translation: CASSLEGVLDTQYF. Combining the CDR3 with reference TRBV7-9 and TRBJ2-3 gives the whole variable domain DTGVSQNPRHKITKRGQNVTFRCDPISEHNRLYWYRQTLGQGPEFLTYFQNEAQLEKSRLLSDRFSAERPKGSFSTLEIQRTEQGDSAMYLCASSLEGVLDTQYFGPGTRLTVL.